The text below deals with one T cell receptor (beta chain). This specimen belongs to a study of cytomegalovirus exposure and HLA in healthy donors. Primers for the PCR totalled 60 Vbeta and 13 Jbeta. The repertoire was sequenced with immunoSEQ multiplex PCR; TCRdb's copy has only in-frame clones and lacks some. The table lists some 150,000 clones, 55% to 70% of them singletons. J was trimmed by 0 bases and V by 0 bases; bases with no gene match: 2. This CDR3 has 14 residues. Germline CDR1 SQVTM, CDR2 ANQGSEA. This TCR derives from a woman aged 60 to 75 in good health and CMV-seropositive. Sequencing input: PBMCs. The rearrangement joins TRBV29-1 to TRBJ2-7; 7 nucleotides agree with TRBD2. In DNA, the CDR3 is TGCAGCGTTGAAGATCGGGGGGTCTCCTACGAGCAGTACTTC. Translated, it gives CSVEDRGVSYEQYF.